This TCR beta chain was sequenced in a study of identical twins. Study-wide points: Twins shared beta out-of-frame sequences in excess, but this excess was weaker. Models underestimated out-of-frame TCR alpha sharing in monozygotic twins. Cord blood beta clonotypes present at high abundance carried fewer insertions; no such pattern appeared in memory repertoires.

This clonotype occurred many times. The antigen is undetermined. TCRdb called the 5' RACE reads again in MiXCR, with one record for every CDR3 protein. The sample shows about 450,000 distinct CDR3 sequences, about 18% of them seen only once. The CDR3 is 14 amino acids. Germline-derived CDR1 and CDR2 are MNHNS and SASEGT. Trimming stripped 6 bases from V and 2 bases from J, with 11 bases between. This sequence was found in a middle-aged man in good health. The chain combines TRBV6-1 with TRBJ1-3, with D maybe TRBD1 (6 bases). The sequenced sample consisted of naive T cells sorted from blood. The DNA for the CDR3 is TGTGCCAGCAGAGGGACAAATGCTGGAAACACCATATATTTT. Translated, it gives CASRGTNAGNTIYF.